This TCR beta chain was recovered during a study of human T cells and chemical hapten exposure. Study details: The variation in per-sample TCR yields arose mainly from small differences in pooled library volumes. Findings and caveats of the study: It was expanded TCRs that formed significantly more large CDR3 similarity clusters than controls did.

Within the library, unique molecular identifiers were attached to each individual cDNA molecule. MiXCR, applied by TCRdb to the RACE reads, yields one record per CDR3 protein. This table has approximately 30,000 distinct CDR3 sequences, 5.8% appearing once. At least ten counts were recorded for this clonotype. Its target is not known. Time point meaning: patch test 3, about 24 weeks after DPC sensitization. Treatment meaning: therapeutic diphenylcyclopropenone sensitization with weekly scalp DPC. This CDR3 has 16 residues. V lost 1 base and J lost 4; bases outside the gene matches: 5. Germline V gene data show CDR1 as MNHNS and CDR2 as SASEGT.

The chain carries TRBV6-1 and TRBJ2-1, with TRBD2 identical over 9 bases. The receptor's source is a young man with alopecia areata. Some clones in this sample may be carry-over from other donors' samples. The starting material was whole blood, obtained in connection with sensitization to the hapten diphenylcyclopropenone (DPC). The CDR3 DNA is TGTGCCAGCAGTGAAGAGCTAGCGGGACCTTACAATGAGCAGTTCTTC. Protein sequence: CASSEELAGPYNEQFF.